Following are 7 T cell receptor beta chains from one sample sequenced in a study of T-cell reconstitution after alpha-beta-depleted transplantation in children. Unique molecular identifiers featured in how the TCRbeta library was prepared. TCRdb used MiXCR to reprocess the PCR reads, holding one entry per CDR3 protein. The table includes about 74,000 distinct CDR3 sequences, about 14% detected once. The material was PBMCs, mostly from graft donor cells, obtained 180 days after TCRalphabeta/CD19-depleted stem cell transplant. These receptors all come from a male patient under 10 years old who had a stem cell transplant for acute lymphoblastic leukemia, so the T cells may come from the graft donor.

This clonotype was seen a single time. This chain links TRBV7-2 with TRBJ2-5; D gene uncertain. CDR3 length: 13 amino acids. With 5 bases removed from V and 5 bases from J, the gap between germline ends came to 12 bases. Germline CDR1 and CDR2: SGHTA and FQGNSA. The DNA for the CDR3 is TGTGCCAGCAGCCCTTATTCCCGGGAGACCCAGTACTTC. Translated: CASSPYSRETQYF. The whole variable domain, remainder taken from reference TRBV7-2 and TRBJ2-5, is GAGVSQSPSNKVTEKGKDVELRCDPISGHTALYWYRQSLGQGLEFLIYFQGNSAPDKSGLPSDRFSAERTGGSVSTLTIQRTQQEDSAVYLCASSPYSRETQYFGPGTRLLVL.

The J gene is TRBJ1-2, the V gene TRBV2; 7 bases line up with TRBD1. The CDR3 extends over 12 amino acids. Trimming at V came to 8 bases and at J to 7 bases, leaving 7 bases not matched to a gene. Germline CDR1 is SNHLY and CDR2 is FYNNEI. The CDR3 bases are TGTGCCAGCGAAGACAGGGAATCTGGCTACACCTTC. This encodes CASEDRESGYTF.

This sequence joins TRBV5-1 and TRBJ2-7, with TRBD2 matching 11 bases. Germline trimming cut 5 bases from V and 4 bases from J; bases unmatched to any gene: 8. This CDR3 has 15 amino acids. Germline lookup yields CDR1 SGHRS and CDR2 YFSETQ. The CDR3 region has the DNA TGCGCCAGCAGGACTAGCGGGACAACCTTGTACGAGCAGTACTTC. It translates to CASRTSGTTLYEQYF.

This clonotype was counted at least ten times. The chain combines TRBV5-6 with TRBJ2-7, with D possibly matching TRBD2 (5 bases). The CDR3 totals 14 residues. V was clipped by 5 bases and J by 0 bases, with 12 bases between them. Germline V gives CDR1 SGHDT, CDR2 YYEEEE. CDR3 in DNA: TGTGCCAGCAGTGAGGGCGGTAGCTCCTACGAGCAGTACTTC. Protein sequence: CASSEGGSSYEQYF.

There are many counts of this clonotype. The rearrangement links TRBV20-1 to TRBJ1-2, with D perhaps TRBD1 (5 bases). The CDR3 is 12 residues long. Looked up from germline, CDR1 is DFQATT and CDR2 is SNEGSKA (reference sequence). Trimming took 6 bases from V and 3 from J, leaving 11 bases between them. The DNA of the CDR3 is TGCAGTGCCCGTGCAGGGTACTATGGCTACACCTTC. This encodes CSARAGYYGYTF.

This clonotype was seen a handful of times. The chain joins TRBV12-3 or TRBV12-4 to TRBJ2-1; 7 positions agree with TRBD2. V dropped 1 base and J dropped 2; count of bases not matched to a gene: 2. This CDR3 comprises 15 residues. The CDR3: CASSLVGLTYNEQFF. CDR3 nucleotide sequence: TGTGCCAGCAGTTTAGTGGGACTAACCTACAATGAGCAGTTCTTC.

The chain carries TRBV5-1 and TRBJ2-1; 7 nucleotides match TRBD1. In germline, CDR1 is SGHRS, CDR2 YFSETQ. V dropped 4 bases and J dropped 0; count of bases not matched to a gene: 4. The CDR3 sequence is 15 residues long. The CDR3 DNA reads TGCGCCAGCAGCCTCCGGGACAGCTCCTACAATGAGCAGTTCTTC. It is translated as CASSLRDSSYNEQFF.